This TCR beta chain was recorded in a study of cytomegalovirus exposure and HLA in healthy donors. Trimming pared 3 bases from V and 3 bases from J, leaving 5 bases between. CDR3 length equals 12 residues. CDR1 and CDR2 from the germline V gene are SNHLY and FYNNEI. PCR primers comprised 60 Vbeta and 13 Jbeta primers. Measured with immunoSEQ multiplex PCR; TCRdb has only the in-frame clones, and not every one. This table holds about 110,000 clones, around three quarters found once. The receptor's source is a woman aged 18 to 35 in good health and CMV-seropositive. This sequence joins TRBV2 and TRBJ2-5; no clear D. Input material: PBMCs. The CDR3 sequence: CASSELKETQYF. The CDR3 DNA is TGTGCCAGCAGTGAGCTAAAAGAGACCCAGTACTTC.